These 14 T cell receptor beta chains came from one sample sequenced in a study of blood T cell repertoires in COVID-19. Data came from immunoSEQ multiplex PCR; TCRdb stores just in-frame clones and leaves some out. The data contain hundreds of thousands of clones, around 91% of them singletons. The sequenced sample consisted of peripheral blood. The receptors here all came from a woman aged 18-29 years who had recovered from COVID-19.

The CDR3 nucleotides read TGTGCCTGGAGTGTTCCCGGACACTTTACTAATGAAAAACTGTTTTTT. Protein: CAWSVPGHFTNEKLFF. The chain combines TRBV30 with TRBJ1-4; TRBD1 might be the D (5 bases). The ends were cut back, 0 bases at V and 2 bases at J, with 13 bases in the middle. The CDR3 consists of 16 residues. Germline CDR1 GTSNPN, CDR2 SVGIG (reference sequence).

CDR3 bases: TGCGCCACCGCGGGACGGCGGGGGGATGAGCAGTTCTTC. As protein: CATAGRRGDEQFF. The chain recombines TRBV5-1 with TRBJ2-1, with 8 bases aligning to TRBD2. V was pared by 9 bases and J by 8 bases, with 10 bases of the junction left unmatched. The CDR3 contains 13 residues. CDR1 and CDR2 from the germline V gene are SGHRS and YFSETQ.

This clone was counted only a few times. The chain is built from TRBV7-9 and TRBJ1-1; the match to TRBD1 covers 10 bases. Germline CDR1 reads SEHNR; CDR2 reads FQNEAQ (reference sequence). CDR3 size: 16 residues. V was clipped by 7 bases and J by 6 bases; unmatched bases: 14. The CDR3: CASTTGPGQGKSEAFF. CDR3 bases: TGTGCCAGCACCACTGGACCGGGACAGGGGAAGTCTGAAGCTTTCTTT.

The chain uses TRBV21-1 and TRBJ2-7; TRBD2 is the table's D call and was not checked against the DNA. TRBV21-1 is marked as a pseudogene. This CDR3 has 14 residues. CDR3 sequence reads: CASSAAGESYEQYV. CDR3 bases: TGTGCCAGCAGCGCAGCGGGAGAGTCCTACGAGCAGTACGTC.

The chain employs TRBV7-2 and TRBJ2-3; 12 bases match TRBD2. The CDR3 covers 19 residues. The V gene's germline CDR1 is SGHTA and CDR2 FQGNSA. V shed 2 bases and J 2 bases; nucleotides not matched to a gene: 11. This CDR3 is CASSLFRTSGIRHTDTQYF. In nucleotides, the CDR3 is TGTGCCAGCAGCTTATTTAGGACTAGCGGGATTAGGCACACAGATACGCAGTATTTT.

The chain uses TRBV20-1 and TRBJ2-3, with D possibly TRBD1 on 5 matching bases. This CDR3 is 14 amino acids long. Trimming removed 3 bases from V and 7 bases from J, with 17 bases in between. CDR1 is DFQATT, CDR2 SNEGSKA, per germline (reference sequence). The CDR3 is CSASMGRFAYTQYF. The CDR3 nucleotides read TGCAGTGCTAGTATGGGGCGCTTTGCATATACGCAGTATTTT.

This clone appeared a few times. The rearrangement joins TRBV7-8 to TRBJ2-3, with 9 bases fitting TRBD2. This CDR3 contains 15 residues. With 5 bases clipped from V and 5 bases from J, the junction kept 8 bases outside the gene matches. Germline V gives CDR1 SGHVS, CDR2 FQNEAQ. The CDR3 protein is CASSPRGRAKDTQYF. Written as DNA, the CDR3 is TGTGCCAGCAGCCCCCGCGGGAGGGCTAAAGATACGCAGTATTTT.

The chain carries TRBV27 and TRBJ2-3; 8 bases line up with TRBD2. The CDR3 totals 17 residues. The germline V gene has CDR1 MNHEY and CDR2 SMNVEV (reference sequence). V lost 5 bases and J lost 4; bases outside the gene matches: 14. The chain's CDR3 is CASSPSGGNSLSDTQYF. The CDR3 bases are TGTGCCAGCAGTCCGTCGGGGGGGAACAGTCTCTCAGATACGCAGTATTTT.

The CDR3 loop reads CASSQDLGGEAFF. CDR3 in DNA: TGTGCCAGCAGCCAAGATCTCGGGGGTGAAGCTTTCTTT. V gene TRBV3-1 (or the pseudogene TRBV3-2) combines with J gene TRBJ1-1, with D possibly TRBD1 on 5 matching bases. V lost 0 bases to trimming and J lost 7 bases, with 9 bases between them. Germline V gene lookup returns CDR1 LGHDT and CDR2 YNNKEL (reference sequence). The CDR3 contains 13 residues.

CDR3 sequence reads: CAWSGAAGVLETQYF. In DNA, the CDR3 is TGTGCCTGGAGCGGTGCCGCGGGCGTGCTGGAGACCCAGTACTTC. This chain connects TRBV30 to TRBJ2-5; maybe TRBD2 (5 bases). The CDR3 contains 15 residues. Germline CDR1 is GTSNPN and CDR2 is SVGIG (reference sequence). Trimming pared 3 bases from V and 5 bases from J, leaving 19 bases between.

J is TRBJ2-1 and V is TRBV27; D is undetermined. In germline, CDR1 is MNHEY, CDR2 SMNVEV (reference sequence). Trimming removed 3 bases from V and 0 bases from J, with 3 bases in between. The length of the CDR3 is 13 residues. CDR3: CASSFRSYNEQFF. The DNA for the CDR3 is TGTGCCAGCAGTTTTCGCTCCTACAATGAGCAGTTCTTC.

This chain joins TRBV29-1 and TRBJ1-1; TRBD1 matches 8 bases. This CDR3 spans 15 amino acids. Germline trimming cut 4 bases from V and 1 base from J; bases unmatched to any gene: 8. Germline lookup yields CDR1 SQVTM and CDR2 ANQGSEA. DNA of the CDR3: TGCAGCGTTGTAGGGACAGGAGGAACGAACACTGAAGCTTTCTTT. This encodes CSVVGTGGTNTEAFF.

The chain joins TRBV7-2 to TRBJ2-1; 11 positions agree with TRBD2. This CDR3 has 16 residues. Germline CDR1 reads SGHTA; CDR2 reads FQGNSA. V lost 11 bases to trimming and J lost 3 bases; unmatched junction nucleotides: 12. The CDR3 DNA sequence: TGTGCCTCCAGCCCTCATCTAGCGGGAGGCTACAATGAGCAGTTCTTC. As protein: CASSPHLAGGYNEQFF.

This clone was picked up one time. This chain joins TRBV21-1 and TRBJ2-1; the table calls TRBD2, which could not be checked here. TRBV21-1 counts as a pseudogene. CDR3 length equals 19 residues. The CDR3 spells CASSKALSGGDLRIREQFF. CDR3 DNA: TGTGCCAGCAGCAAAGCGCTTTCCGGAGGGGACCTCCGAATTCGGGAGCAGTTCTTC.